This TCR beta chain was obtained from a study of T cells in Graves' hyperthyroidism and ophthalmopathy. General study findings and limits: Most clonotypes expanded in thyroid above 0.001 were likewise present in blood.

Remarks on this clonotype: What it binds is unknown. Compared with germline, one end of the junction differs, possibly owing to a read error.

CDR1 and CDR2 from the germline V gene are KGHSH and LQKENI. The CDR3 covers 14 residues. The investigators amplified TCR beta CDR3 regions from RNA transcripts. The primer set for the first-round RT-PCR of the TCR CDR3 was HTBI. One entry per CDR3 protein, called by TCRdb with MiXCR from the multiplex PCR reads. The data show fewer than 900,000 distinct CDR3 sequences, roughly 15% seen once. The sequence came from a man between 18 and 29 years old with Graves' hyperthyroidism. This chain uses TRBV18 with TRBJ1-5; 7 bases are a match to TRBD1. The sample was blood. The CDR3 sequence is CANSPGTDNQPQHF. The CDR3 nucleotides are TGTGCCAACTCACCAGGGACAGACAATCAGCCCCAGCATTTT.